This entry lists 28 T cell receptor beta chains sequenced from one sample in a study of OX40 agonist ivuxolimab in advanced cancers. The receptor library was made with the immunoSEQ multiplex PCR assay. Imported from immuneACCESS, the table was reduced by TCRdb to in-frame sequences with V and J called. These copies leave out some clones; in studies compared against another copy, an unresolved V gene accounts for under half, and the cause of the remainder is not known. A total of about 35,000 clones appear in this sample, approximately 79% of them only once. About 14% of the sample belongs to the ten largest clones. The sample in question was CD4+ or CD8+ T cells sorted from blood, obtained in a trial of the OX40 agonist ivuxolimab. These receptors all stem from an adult with an advanced solid tumor such as melanoma, head and neck, liver or kidney cancer.

J is TRBJ2-7 and V is TRBV5-1; 9 positions agree with TRBD1. After removal of 5 bases from V and 2 bases from J, the junction contained 8 bases not matched to a gene. The CDR3 consists of 15 residues. Germline CDR1 and CDR2: SGHRS and YFSETQ. This chain's CDR3 is CASRIGQGWPYEQYF. The CDR3 bases are TGCGCCAGCAGGATAGGACAGGGGTGGCCCTACGAGCAGTACTTC.

The genes are TRBV18 and TRBJ2-7; D may be TRBD2 (5 bases). CDR3 length: 14 residues. Deletions cut 6 bases from V and 3 bases from J, with 15 bases between. Germline V gene sequence: CDR1 KGHSH, CDR2 LQKENI. CDR3 amino acids: CASSQVEGNYEQYF. For the CDR3, the DNA is TGTGCCAGCTCGCAGGTCGAGGGCAACTACGAGCAGTACTTC.

V is TRBV19 and J is TRBJ2-2; D perhaps matches TRBD1 (5 bases). The V gene lost 5 bases and the J gene lost 4 bases, with 11 bases spanning the gap. The germline V gene encodes CDR1 LNHDA and CDR2 SQIVND (reference sequence). The CDR3 runs 14 residues. CDR3 amino acids: CASSVTVGTGELFF. In nucleotides, the CDR3 is TGTGCCAGTAGTGTGACAGTAGGCACCGGGGAGCTGTTTTTT.

The rearrangement uses TRBV19 and TRBJ2-2; D is perhaps TRBD2 (8 bases). Germline assignment: CDR1 LNHDA and CDR2 SQIVND (reference sequence). CDR3 length equals 17 residues. V gave up 7 bases and J gave up 6 bases, with 24 bases separating them. Written as DNA, the CDR3 is TGTGCCAGTACCCCCGGGAGGGGGCGCCTCGAGGCCGGGGAGCTGTTTTTT. Protein product: CASTPGRGRLEAGELFF.

The chain employs TRBV6-4 and TRBJ2-3, with D tentatively TRBD2 (6 bases). V was clipped by 4 bases and J by 5 bases, with 10 bases between them. The CDR3 runs to 13 residues. Germline-derived CDR1 and CDR2 are MRHNA and SNTAGT. DNA for the CDR3: TGTGCCAGCAGTGCCCTGGGGGGAGATACGCAGTATTTT. It codes for CASSALGGDTQYF.

The CDR3 reads CSADSGTQYF. The CDR3 bases are TGCAGTGCTGATTCGGGTACGCAGTATTTT. This sequence joins TRBV20-1 and TRBJ2-3; no clear D. Germline CDR1 is DFQATT and CDR2 is SNEGSKA (reference sequence). The CDR3 loop spans 10 amino acids. Trimming stripped 5 bases from V and 8 bases from J, with 8 bases between.

J is TRBJ2-7 and V is TRBV27; D call uncertain. V was trimmed by 0 bases and J by 5 bases, leaving 11 bases between them. The CDR3 length is 14 residues. The germline V gene has CDR1 MNHEY and CDR2 SMNVEV (reference sequence). This chain's CDR3 is CASSLSSAADEQYF. As DNA, the CDR3 is TGTGCCAGCAGTTTATCGTCTGCGGCAGACGAGCAGTACTTC.

The chain links TRBV7-2 to TRBJ2-7, with no clear D. The V end lost 5 bases, the J end lost 2 bases, and 4 bases lay between the germline ends. Germline V gene data show CDR1 as SGHTA and CDR2 as FQGNSA. The CDR3 loop spans 11 amino acids. Here the CDR3 reads CASSATYEQYF. The CDR3 DNA is TGTGCCAGCAGCGCCACCTACGAGCAGTACTTC.

The chain recombines TRBV7-9 with TRBJ1-4; 8 bases agree with TRBD1. Germline V gene lookup returns CDR1 SEHNR and CDR2 FQNEAQ (reference sequence). CDR3 length: 16 residues. The junction had 11 bases not matched to a gene; V was cut back by 5 bases and J by 6 bases. The CDR3 is CASSTSGQGKYEKLFF. The CDR3 coding sequence is TGTGCCAGCAGCACTAGCGGACAGGGAAAGTATGAAAAACTGTTTTTT. The full variable domain, rest sourced from reference TRBV7-9 and TRBJ1-4, is DTGVSQNPRHKITKRGQNVTFRCDPISEHNRLYWYRQTLGQGPEFLTYFQNEAQLEKSRLLSDRFSAERPKGSFSTLEIQRTEQGDSAMYLCASSTSGQGKYEKLFFGSGTQLSVL.

The chain uses TRBV11-2 and TRBJ2-2; 8 bases line up with TRBD2. Germline V CDR1 and CDR2: SGHAT, FQNNGV. The CDR3 loop spans 19 amino acids. The junction had 14 bases not matched to a gene; V was cut back by 5 bases and J by 0 bases. CDR3 protein: CASSPRRGELAANTGELFF. Written as DNA, the CDR3 is TGTGCCAGCAGCCCCAGGAGGGGAGAACTAGCGGCGAACACCGGGGAGCTGTTTTTT.

The V call is TRBV10-3, the J call TRBJ1-1; no clear D gene. Trimming cost V 3 bases and J 5 bases, with 10 bases left between them. CDR1 ENHRY and CDR2 SYGVKD come from the germline V gene. CDR3 length: 13 amino acids. CDR3 amino acids: CAISDTGWTEAFF. The CDR3 bases are TGTGCCATCAGTGATACGGGGTGGACTGAAGCTTTCTTT.

A single count supports this clone. V and J are TRBV5-6 and TRBJ1-6; 9 nucleotides align to TRBD1. The CDR3 contains 16 residues. The V gene end was trimmed by 0 bases and the J gene end by 6 bases; junction bases not matched to a gene: 4. Per germline, CDR1 SGHDT and CDR2 YYEEEE. This CDR3 reads CASSLDRGQTNSPLHF. CDR3 DNA: TGTGCCAGCAGCTTGGACAGGGGGCAAACTAATTCACCCCTCCACTTT.

The chain links TRBV7-6 to TRBJ1-1; D is unclear. The CDR3 contains 15 residues. Trimming cost V 8 bases and J 1 base, with 17 bases left between them. CDR1 is SGHVS, CDR2 FNYEAQ, per germline. Written as DNA, the CDR3 is TGTGCCAGCGGTTCTAGGTGGGTGTGGAACACTGAAGCTTTCTTT. Amino acid sequence: CASGSRWVWNTEAFF.

The DNA of the CDR3 is TGCGCCAGCTCAGGGACAGGGGTCACCGGGGAGCTGTTTTTT. Translating gives CASSGTGVTGELFF. This chain uses TRBV5-1 with TRBJ2-2; 10 bases align to TRBD1. Germline assignment: CDR1 SGHRS and CDR2 YFSETQ. V shed 7 bases and J 4 bases; nucleotides not matched to a gene: 4. The CDR3 runs 14 residues.

This clone was detected once. The CDR3 DNA reads TGTGCCAGTAGTATAGGGTACAGGCCCAGGGAGCAGTACTTC. Translated, it gives CASSIGYRPREQYF. This chain joins TRBV19 and TRBJ2-5; D is perhaps TRBD1 or TRBD2 (5 bases each). Trimming cost V 1 base and J 11 bases, with 17 bases left between them. The CDR3 covers 14 residues. Per germline, CDR1 LNHDA and CDR2 SQIVND (reference sequence).

This clone was seen only once. V is TRBV2 and J is TRBJ2-7; 14 nucleotides align to TRBD2. This CDR3 is built from 17 residues. J was trimmed by 3 bases and V by 7 bases; bases with no gene match: 11. In germline, CDR1 is SNHLY, CDR2 FYNNEI. The chain's CDR3 is CASTGAPGLAGVYEQYF. As DNA, the CDR3 is TGTGCCAGCACAGGGGCCCCGGGACTAGCGGGAGTCTACGAGCAGTACTTC.

V and J are TRBV7-9 and TRBJ1-6; 12 bases fit TRBD1. The germline gives CDR1 SEHNR, CDR2 FQNEAQ (reference sequence). V dropped 2 bases and J dropped 9; count of bases not matched to a gene: 8. This CDR3 spans 17 amino acids. The CDR3 is CASSLMGQGASRSPLHF. CDR3 DNA sequence: TGTGCCAGCAGCTTAATGGGACAGGGGGCCTCTCGTTCACCCCTCCACTTT.

There are a few counts of this clone. This chain uses TRBV6-1 with TRBJ2-7, with D perhaps TRBD1 (6 bases). CDR3 size: 15 residues. The germline V gene has CDR1 MNHNS and CDR2 SASEGT. The germline V and J ends were trimmed by 3 bases and 1 base, with 13 bases remaining between them. The CDR3, as DNA: TGTGCCAGCAGTGAGTTAAACAGGGTTTCCTACGAGCAGTACTTC. It translates to CASSELNRVSYEQYF.

The chain uses TRBV6-5 and TRBJ1-4, with D possibly TRBD1 on 6 matching bases. The CDR3 length is 15 residues. V dropped 0 bases and J dropped 7 bases, with 12 bases sitting between them. In germline, CDR1 is MNHEY, CDR2 SVGAGI. CDR3 residues: CASSYSGARGEKLFF. The CDR3 DNA reads TGTGCCAGCAGTTACTCGGGGGCGAGGGGTGAAAAACTGTTTTTT.

This chain joins TRBV7-1 and TRBJ2-6, with a weak D call TRBD1 (5 bases). TRBV7-1 is classed as an ORF, of uncertain function. This CDR3 contains 18 residues. The ends were cut back, 5 bases at V and 5 bases at J, with 22 bases in the middle. Here the CDR3 DNA reads TGTGCCAGCAGCCCTGCGAATCGAGGACAAAGTCGGGCCAACGTCCTGACTTTC. This gives the protein CASSPANRGQSRANVLTF.

The CDR3 is CSVEEASGSGGARTQYF. The DNA for the CDR3 is TGCAGCGTTGAAGAAGCCTCAGGGAGCGGGGGGGCGAGGACCCAGTACTTC. This chain connects TRBV29-1 to TRBJ2-5, with 10 bases that match TRBD2. The CDR3 extends over 17 amino acids. V was clipped by 0 bases and J by 7 bases; unmatched bases: 14. CDR1 SQVTM and CDR2 ANQGSEA come from the germline V gene.

This chain links TRBV7-3 with TRBJ1-1; no clear D gene. The CDR3 sequence is 15 residues long. Germline V CDR1 and CDR2: SGHTA, FQGTGA. V was cut by 0 bases and J by 1 base, with 9 bases left in between. The CDR3 loop reads CASSLTGGSNTEAFF. The DNA of the CDR3 is TGTGCCAGCAGCTTAACAGGAGGGTCGAACACTGAAGCTTTCTTT.

This rearrangement joins TRBV27 to TRBJ2-1; 10 bases are shared with TRBD2. Germline CDR1 is MNHEY and CDR2 is SMNVEV (reference sequence). Unmatched junction bases numbered 10, after V lost 5 bases and J lost 6 bases. This CDR3 has 16 residues. The CDR3 DNA reads TGTGCCAGCAGTAGTCCCGGGACTAGCGATCGCAATGAGCAGTTCTTC. Its translation is CASSSPGTSDRNEQFF.

J is TRBJ2-5 and V is TRBV5-6; 7 bases are shared with TRBD2. Germline CDR1 is SGHDT and CDR2 is YYEEEE. V lost 0 bases and J lost 7; bases outside the gene matches: 6. The CDR3 totals 14 residues. The DNA of the CDR3 is TGTGCCAGCAGCTTGGTTCGCCAGCGGGGGACCCAGTACTTC. Translation: CASSLVRQRGTQYF.

The rearrangement joins TRBV6-1 to TRBJ2-2; 9 nucleotides align to TRBD1. Germline V gene sequence: CDR1 MNHNS, CDR2 SASEGT. The CDR3 has 15 amino acids. The trim removed 1 base at V and 7 bases at J, leaving 4 bases unmatched. CDR3 coding DNA: TGTGCCAGCAGTGAAGGGACAGGGGTGGGCGGGGAGCTGTTTTTT. Protein: CASSEGTGVGGELFF.

The chain couples TRBV11-2 to TRBJ2-4, with D maybe TRBD1 (6 bases). The CDR3 extends over 19 amino acids. Between the trimmed V and J ends, which lost 0 bases and 0 bases, there was a span of 18 bases. Germline-derived CDR1 and CDR2 are SGHAT and FQNNGV. CDR3 loop: CASSLDSAQGAIAKNIQYF. The CDR3 DNA reads TGTGCCAGCAGCTTAGATTCCGCACAGGGAGCTATAGCCAAAAACATTCAGTACTTC.

A remark on this clone: This may come from a read error, since a much larger clone is one base off. Additional DNA sequences in this sample encode the identical CDR3. This chain uses TRBV11-2 with TRBJ1-2; 9 bases are shared with TRBD1. The CDR3 is made up of 14 amino acids. V dropped 9 bases and J dropped 2; count of bases not matched to a gene: 7. Germline V gene data show CDR1 as SGHAT and CDR2 as FQNNGV. CDR3 sequence: CASSPGTGNYGYTF. The DNA for the CDR3 is TGTGCCAGTAGCCCCGGGACAGGGAACTATGGCTACACCTTC.

The chain couples TRBV14 to TRBJ2-5, with 8 bases matching TRBD1. The CDR3 is made up of 17 amino acids. The junction had 9 bases not matched to a gene; V was cut back by 0 bases and J by 3 bases. Germline CDR1 is SGHDN and CDR2 is FVKESK. The CDR3 coding sequence is TGTGCCAGCAGCCAAGATTCCGGACAGGGACCAAAAGAGACCCAGTACTTC. Its protein product is CASSQDSGQGPKETQYF.